One and the same sample provided the 10 T cell receptor beta chains below, sequenced in a study of chemoradiotherapy in HPV16-positive cancers. The data were produced by immunoSEQ multiplex PCR, yet TCRdb's version contains in-frame clones alone and is incomplete. The table shows almost 6,000 clones, with about three quarters occurring only once. Specimen collection occurred from a patient who underwent chemoradiotherapy. These receptors all come from a human donor with HPV-associated anogenital cancer.

The chain employs TRBV27 and TRBJ1-1; a possible D gene is TRBD1 (6 bases). V lost 3 bases, J lost 0 bases, and 8 bases lay in between. There are 14 residues in the CDR3. CDR1 and CDR2 (germline): MNHEY, SMNVEV (reference sequence). CDR3 protein: CASSLGAVNTEAFF. In DNA form, the CDR3 reads TGTGCCAGCAGTTTGGGGGCAGTGAACACTGAAGCTTTCTTT.

This clone showed up just a few times. The CDR3: CASGPPNRGHEQYF. The CDR3 bases are TGTGCTAGTGGACCCCCCAACCGGGGTCACGAGCAGTACTTC. This chain uses TRBV12-5 with TRBJ2-7; weak D call: TRBD2 (5 bases). V gave up 6 bases and J gave up 5 bases, with 17 bases separating them. The length of the CDR3 is 14 residues. Germline V gene sequence: CDR1 LGHNT, CDR2 FRNRAP.

This clone came up a few times. The gene calls are TRBV2 and TRBJ2-5, with D tentatively TRBD2 (6 bases). Deletions cut 9 bases from V and 5 bases from J, with 22 bases between. The CDR3 has 15 amino acids. Germline loops: CDR1 SNHLY, CDR2 FYNNEI. CDR3 nucleotide sequence: TGTGCCAGTTCCGGGGACTCGATCATTAAGGAGACCCAGTACTTC. Its protein product is CASSGDSIIKETQYF.

The chain couples TRBV10-3 to TRBJ1-6, with D unresolved. The germline V gene has CDR1 ENHRY and CDR2 SYGVKD. This CDR3 contains 13 residues. Trimming took 4 bases from V and 7 from J, leaving 8 bases between them. The CDR3 is CAISGNSNSPLHF. The DNA for the CDR3 is TGTGCCATCAGTGGGAATTCCAATTCACCCCTCCACTTT.

The rearrangement uses TRBV4-1 and TRBJ2-1, with D unresolved. Germline CDR1 is MGHRA and CDR2 is YSYEKL. The CDR3 covers 13 residues. Trimming took off 3 bases at V and 9 bases at J, with 12 bases between the two ends. The CDR3 region has the DNA TGCGCCAGCAGCCATTTACAAAAGGGTGAGCAGTTCTTC. Translation: CASSHLQKGEQFF.

The V and J genes are TRBV27 and TRBJ2-1; no reliable D call. The V and J ends lost 6 bases and 12 bases respectively, with 24 bases between them. The length of the CDR3 is 15 residues. Germline lookup yields CDR1 MNHEY and CDR2 SMNVEV (reference sequence). CDR3 region: CASSRDDEWYTGQFF. The CDR3 DNA is TGTGCCAGCAGCCGCGACGATGAATGGTATACGGGGCAGTTCTTC.

This clone appeared once. At one boundary the junction diverges from the germline segment, which might be a read error. V and J are TRBV28 and TRBJ1-1; D gene ambiguous. Germline V gene sequence: CDR1 MDHEN, CDR2 SYDVKM. This CDR3 has 13 amino acids. Written as DNA, the CDR3 is TGTACCAGCAACGAGGCGGGGAGCACTGAAGCTTTCTTT. Translation gives CTSNEAGSTEAFF.

The rearrangement joins TRBV5-6 to TRBJ2-7; 7 bases line up with TRBD1. The CDR3 extends over 14 amino acids. Germline V gene data show CDR1 as SGHDT and CDR2 as YYEEEE. After removal of 0 bases from V and 4 bases from J, the junction contained 4 bases not matched to a gene. The CDR3 region is CASSLVDREYEQYV. DNA of the CDR3: TGTGCCAGCAGCTTGGTTGACAGGGAGTACGAGCAGTACGTC.

The rearrangement joins TRBV25-1 to TRBJ2-1, with 8 bases fitting TRBD2. Germline CDR1 and CDR2: MGHDK and SYGVNS. This CDR3 contains 14 residues. Trimming removed 6 bases from V and 2 bases from J; junction bases left unmatched: 3. As DNA, the CDR3 is TGTGCCAGCAGCCCAGCGGGGGCCTACAATGAGCAGTTCTTC. Its translation: CASSPAGAYNEQFF.

The chain couples TRBV19 to TRBJ1-5; perhaps TRBD1 as D (6 bases). Trimming took 0 bases from V and 5 from J, leaving 11 bases between them. The CDR3 has 15 residues. Germline V gene sequence: CDR1 LNHDA, CDR2 SQIVND (reference sequence). This CDR3 is CASSIDRGRDQPQHF. CDR3 DNA: TGTGCCAGTAGTATAGATCGGGGGCGTGATCAGCCCCAGCATTTT.